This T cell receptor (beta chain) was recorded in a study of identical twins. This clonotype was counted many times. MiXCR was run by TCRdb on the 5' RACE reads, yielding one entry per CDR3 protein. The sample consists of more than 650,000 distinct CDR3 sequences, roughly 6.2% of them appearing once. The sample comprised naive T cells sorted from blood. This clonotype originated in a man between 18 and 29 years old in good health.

CDR3 residues: CASSFFSGQGAGEKLFF. DNA for the CDR3: TGTGCCAGCAGTTTTTTTTCCGGACAGGGGGCCGGTGAAAAACTGTTTTTT. The chain employs TRBV12-3 or TRBV12-4 and TRBJ1-4; 11 positions agree with TRBD1. Losses at the gene ends were 3 bases for V and 7 bases for J; bases not matched to a gene: 10. CDR3 length equals 17 residues.